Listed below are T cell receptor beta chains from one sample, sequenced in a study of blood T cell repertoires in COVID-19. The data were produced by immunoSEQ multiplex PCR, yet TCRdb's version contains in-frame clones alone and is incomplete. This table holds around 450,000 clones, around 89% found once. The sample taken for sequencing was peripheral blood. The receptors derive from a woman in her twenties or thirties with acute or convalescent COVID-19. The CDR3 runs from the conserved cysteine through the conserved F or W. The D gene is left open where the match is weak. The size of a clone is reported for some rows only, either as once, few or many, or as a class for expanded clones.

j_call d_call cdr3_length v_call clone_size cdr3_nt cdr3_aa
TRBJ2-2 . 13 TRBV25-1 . TGTGCCAGCACGTCGGGGGATCCCGGGGAGCTGTTTTTT CASTSGDPGELFF
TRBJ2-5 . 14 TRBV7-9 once TGTGCCAGCACCACCGCATGGGGGCTTGAGACCCAGTACTTC CASTTAWGLETQYF
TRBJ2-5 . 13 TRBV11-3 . TGTGCCAGCGCGGTCGGCAGGGAAGAGACCCAGTACTTC CASAVGREETQYF
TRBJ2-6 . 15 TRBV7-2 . TGTGCCAGCAGCTTCCCCCTCTCTGGGGCCAACGTCCTGACTTTC CASSFPLSGANVLTF
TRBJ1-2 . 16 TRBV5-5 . TGTGCCAGCAGCTGGAGACAGGATTCCTCTAACTATGGCTACACCTTC CASSWRQDSSNYGYTF
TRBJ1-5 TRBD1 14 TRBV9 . TGTGCCAGCAGCGTAGGGGACAGCCCCTTTCCCCAGCATTTT CASSVGDSPFPQHF
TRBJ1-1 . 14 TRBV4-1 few TGCGCCAGCAGCCAAGGTTGGAGGGGTAGTGAAGCTTTCTTT CASSQGWRGSEAFF
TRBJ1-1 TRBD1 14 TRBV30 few TGTGCCTGGAGCCGACTCCCAGGGGGCGCTGAAGCTTTCTTT CAWSRLPGGAEAFF
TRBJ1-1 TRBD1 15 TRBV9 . TGTGCCAGCAGCGGGGAGGCGGGACAGGGCACTGAAGCTTTCTTT CASSGEAGQGTEAFF
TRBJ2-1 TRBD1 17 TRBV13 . TGTGCCAGCAGCTTAGGGCCCGGGACAGGGCCCTTAAATGAGCAGTTCTTC CASSLGPGTGPLNEQFF
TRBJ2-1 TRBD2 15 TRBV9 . TGTGCCAGCAGCGCTAGCGGGGGGATGGCCGATGAGCAGTTCTTC CASSASGGMADEQFF
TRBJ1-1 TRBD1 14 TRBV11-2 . TGTGCCAGCAGCTTAGCAGGGGGGCGGACTGAAGCTTTCTTT CASSLAGGRTEAFF
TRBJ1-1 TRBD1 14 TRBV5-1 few TGCGCCAGCAGCTTGTACAGGGGAGGAACTGAAGCTTTCTTT CASSLYRGGTEAFF
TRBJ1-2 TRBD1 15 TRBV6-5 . TGTGCCAGCAGTACAGGGGGGAGGGGACTCTATGGCTACACCTTC CASSTGGRGLYGYTF
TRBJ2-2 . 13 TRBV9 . TGTGCCAGCACCCCCTGGGGGGTAGGGGAGCTGTTTTTT CASTPWGVGELFF
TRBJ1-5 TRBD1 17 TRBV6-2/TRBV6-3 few TGTGCCAGCAGTTACCAGATGACAGGGCAAATAGAACAGCCCCAGCATTTT CASSYQMTGQIEQPQHF
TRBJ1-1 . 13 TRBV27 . TGTGCCAGCAGTTGGGCGTTGAACACTGAAGCTTTCTTT CASSWALNTEAFF
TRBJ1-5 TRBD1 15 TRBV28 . TGTGCCACCAAGACGACAGGGTACAGCAATCAGCCCCAGCATTTT CATKTTGYSNQPQHF
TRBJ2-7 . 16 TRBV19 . TGTGCCAGTATAACTAAGAGGGCAGGAGGGGACTACGAGCAGTACTTC CASITKRAGGDYEQYF
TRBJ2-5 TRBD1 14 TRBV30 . TGTGCCTGGAGCCTCACAGGGACAGAAGAGACCCAGTACTTC CAWSLTGTEETQYF
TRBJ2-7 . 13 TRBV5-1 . TGCGCCAGCAGCTTCCAGGGTGAGGACGAGCAGTACTTC CASSFQGEDEQYF
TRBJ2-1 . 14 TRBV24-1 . TGTGCCACCAGTGAACCCGGACAGTTCAATGAGCAGTTCTTC CATSEPGQFNEQFF
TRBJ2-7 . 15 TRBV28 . TGTGCCAGCAGGAACAGGGTCTCGTTCTCCTACGAGCAGTACTTC CASRNRVSFSYEQYF
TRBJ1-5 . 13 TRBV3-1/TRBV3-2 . TGTGCCAGCAGCTTCGACGGAGATCAGCCCCAGCATTTT CASSFDGDQPQHF
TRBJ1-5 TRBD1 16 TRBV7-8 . TGTGCCAGCAGCCCCACTACAGGGGTGGGAGATCAGCCCCAGCATTTT CASSPTTGVGDQPQHF
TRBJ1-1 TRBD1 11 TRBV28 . TGTGCCAGCAGTTTAGACAGGGTTGCTTTCTTT CASSLDRVAFF
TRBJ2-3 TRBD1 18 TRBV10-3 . TGTGCCATCAGTGAGTCCAAGGTCACAGGGGGAACCACAGATACGCAGTATTTT CAISESKVTGGTTDTQYF
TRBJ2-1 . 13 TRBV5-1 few TGCGCCAGCAGCACCAGGAGCGGCGATGAGCAGTTCTTC CASSTRSGDEQFF
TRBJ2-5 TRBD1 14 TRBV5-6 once TGTGCCAGCAGCCCGGACAGGGTGTTAGAGACCCAGTACTTC CASSPDRVLETQYF
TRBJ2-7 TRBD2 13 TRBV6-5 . TGTGCCAGCAGTCCAGCGGGGGCCTACGAGCAGTACTTC CASSPAGAYEQYF
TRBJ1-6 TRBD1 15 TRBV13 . TGTGCCAGCAGCTTAGCGGGACAGGGAAATTCACCCCTCCACTTT CASSLAGQGNSPLHF
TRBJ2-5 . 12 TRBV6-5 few TGTGCCAGCAGTAGGGACTCGGAGACCCAGTACTTC CASSRDSETQYF
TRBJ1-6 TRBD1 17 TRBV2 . TGTGCCAGCAGTGAAAGGGGACAGGGGATTGTAGCTTCTCCCCTCCACTTT CASSERGQGIVASPLHF
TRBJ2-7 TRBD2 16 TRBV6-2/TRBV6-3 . TGTGCCAGCAGTTACCTTGCGGGGGGCCCCTTGGGCGAGCAGTACTTC CASSYLAGGPLGEQYF
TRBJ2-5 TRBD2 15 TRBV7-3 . TGTGCCAGCAGCCACGCGGGGACTATCCAAGAGACCCAGTACTTC CASSHAGTIQETQYF
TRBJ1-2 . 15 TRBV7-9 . TGTGCCAGCAGCTTAGCAGGGGGAGCTAACTATGGCTACACCTTC CASSLAGGANYGYTF
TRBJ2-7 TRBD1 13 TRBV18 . TGTGCCAGCTCAGAACAGGGGGGCGGCGAGCAGTACTTC CASSEQGGGEQYF
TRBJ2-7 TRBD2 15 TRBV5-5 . TGTGCCAGCAGCTCCAGTAGCGGGACCTCCTACGAGCAGTACTTC CASSSSSGTSYEQYF
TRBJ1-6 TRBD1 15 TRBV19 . TGTGCCAGTAGTTCCTTAGACAGGGATAATTCACCCCTCCACTTT CASSSLDRDNSPLHF
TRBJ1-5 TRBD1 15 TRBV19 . TGTGCCAGTAGTCGCGACAGGGGCGGCAATCAGCCCCAGCATTTT CASSRDRGGNQPQHF
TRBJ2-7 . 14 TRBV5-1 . TGCGCCAGCAGCTTGAGGGGGAACTCCTACGAGCAGTACTTC CASSLRGNSYEQYF
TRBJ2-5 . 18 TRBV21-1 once TGTGCCAGCAGCAAAGTGATCGGGACAGATGTAAAGAGAGAGACCCAGTACTTC CASSKVIGTDVKRETQYF
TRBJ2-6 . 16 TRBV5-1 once TGCGCCAGCAGCACCCCGAAGGGGTTTGGGGCCAACGTCCTGACTTTC CASSTPKGFGANVLTF
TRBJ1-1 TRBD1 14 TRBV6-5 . TGTGCCAGCAGTCCCGACAGGGGAGGCACTGAAGCTTTCTTT CASSPDRGGTEAFF
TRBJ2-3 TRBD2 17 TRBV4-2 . TGTGCCAGCAGTCCAGGACTAGCGGGGGGGCTTACAGATACGCAGTATTTT CASSPGLAGGLTDTQYF
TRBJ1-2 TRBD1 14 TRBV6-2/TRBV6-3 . TGTGCCAGCAGTTTTCGGGACAGGGTCTATGGCTACACCTTC CASSFRDRVYGYTF
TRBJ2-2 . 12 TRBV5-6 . TGTGCCAGCACCATGTCCACCGGGGAGCTGTTTTTT CASTMSTGELFF
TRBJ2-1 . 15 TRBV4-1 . TGCGCCAGCAGCCAAGGGACTCTTTCCTACAATGAGCAGTTCTTC CASSQGTLSYNEQFF